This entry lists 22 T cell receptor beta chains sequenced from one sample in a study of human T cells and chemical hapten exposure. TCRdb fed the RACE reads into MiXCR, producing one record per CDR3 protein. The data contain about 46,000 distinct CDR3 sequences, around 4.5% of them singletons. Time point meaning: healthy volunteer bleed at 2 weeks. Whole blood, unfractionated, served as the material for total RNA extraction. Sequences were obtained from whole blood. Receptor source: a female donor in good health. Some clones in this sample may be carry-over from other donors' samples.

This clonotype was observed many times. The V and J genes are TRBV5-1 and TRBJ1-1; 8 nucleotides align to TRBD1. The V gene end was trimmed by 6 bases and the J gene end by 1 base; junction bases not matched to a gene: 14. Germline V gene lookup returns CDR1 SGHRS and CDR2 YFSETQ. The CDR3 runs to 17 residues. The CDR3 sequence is CASTVMTGVIENTEAFF. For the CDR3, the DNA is TGCGCCAGCACCGTGATGACAGGGGTAATCGAGAACACTGAAGCTTTCTTT. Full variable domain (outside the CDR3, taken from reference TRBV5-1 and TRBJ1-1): KAGVTQTPRYLIKTRGQQVTLSCSPISGHRSVSWYQQTPGQGLQFLFEYFSETQRNKGNFPGRFSGRQFSNSRSEMNVSTLELGDSALYLCASTVMTGVIENTEAFFGQGTRLTVV.

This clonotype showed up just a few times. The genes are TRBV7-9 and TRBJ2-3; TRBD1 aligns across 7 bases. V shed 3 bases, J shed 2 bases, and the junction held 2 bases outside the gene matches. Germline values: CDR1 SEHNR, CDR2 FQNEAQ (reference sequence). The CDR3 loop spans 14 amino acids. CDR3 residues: CASSFTGATDTQYF. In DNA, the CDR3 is TGTGCCAGCAGCTTCACAGGGGCCACAGATACGCAGTATTTT. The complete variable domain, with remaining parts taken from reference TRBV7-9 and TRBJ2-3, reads DTGVSQNPRHKITKRGQNVTFRCDPISEHNRLYWYRQTLGQGPEFLTYFQNEAQLEKSRLLSDRFSAERPKGSFSTLEIQRTEQGDSAMYLCASSFTGATDTQYFGPGTRLTVL.

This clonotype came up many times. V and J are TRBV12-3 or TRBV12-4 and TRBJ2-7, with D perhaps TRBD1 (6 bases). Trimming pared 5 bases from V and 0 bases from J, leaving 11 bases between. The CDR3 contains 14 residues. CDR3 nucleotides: TGTGCCAGCAGTCAGGACAGAATCTCCTACGAGCAGTACTTC. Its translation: CASSQDRISYEQYF.

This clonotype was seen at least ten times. CDR3 DNA sequence: TGCAGTGCTAGGACCAGCGGCCCAGATACGCAGTATTTT. It translates to CSARTSGPDTQYF. The genes are TRBV20-1 and TRBJ2-3; D perhaps matches TRBD2 (5 bases). V lost 3 bases to trimming and J lost 4 bases, with 11 bases between them. Germline loops: CDR1 DFQATT, CDR2 SNEGSKA (reference sequence). This CDR3 spans 13 amino acids.

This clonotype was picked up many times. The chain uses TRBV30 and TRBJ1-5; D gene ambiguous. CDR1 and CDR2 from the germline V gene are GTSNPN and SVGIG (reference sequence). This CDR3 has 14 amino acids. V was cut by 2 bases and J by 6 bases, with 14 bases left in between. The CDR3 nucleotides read TGTGCCTGGAGTCCAGCCACCCCGAGTCAGCCCCAGCATTTT. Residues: CAWSPATPSQPQHF.

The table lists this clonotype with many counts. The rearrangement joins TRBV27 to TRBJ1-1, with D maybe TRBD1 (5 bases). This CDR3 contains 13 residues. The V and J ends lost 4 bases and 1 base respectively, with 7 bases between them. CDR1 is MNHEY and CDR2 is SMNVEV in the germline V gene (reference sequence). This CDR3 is CASSSQGNTEAFF. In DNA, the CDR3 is TGTGCCAGCAGTTCCCAGGGGAACACTGAAGCTTTCTTT.

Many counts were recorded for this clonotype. The CDR3 bases are TGCAGTGCTAGGTACGCCACGGCTGATCAGCCCCAGCATTTT. Encoded protein: CSARYATADQPQHF. The chain is built from TRBV20-1 and TRBJ1-5; D unresolved. From germline, CDR1 is DFQATT and CDR2 SNEGSKA (reference sequence). The V and J ends lost 3 bases and 5 bases respectively, with 14 bases between them. The CDR3 is made up of 14 amino acids.

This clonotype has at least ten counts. The CDR3 region is CASSLVGTQRGGYTF. Here the CDR3 DNA reads TGTGCCAGCAGCTTAGTGGGGACACAGAGAGGCGGCTACACCTTC. This sequence joins TRBV7-9 and TRBJ1-2; perhaps TRBD1 as D (6 bases). Per the germline V gene, CDR1 is SEHNR and CDR2 is FQNEAQ (reference sequence). The V gene lost 1 base and the J gene lost 8 bases, with 17 bases spanning the gap. CDR3 size: 15 residues. Drawing the rest from reference TRBV7-9 and TRBJ1-2, the complete variable domain is DTGVSQNPRHKITKRGQNVTFRCDPISEHNRLYWYRQTLGQGPEFLTYFQNEAQLEKSRLLSDRFSAERPKGSFSTLEIQRTEQGDSAMYLCASSLVGTQRGGYTFGSGTRLTVV.

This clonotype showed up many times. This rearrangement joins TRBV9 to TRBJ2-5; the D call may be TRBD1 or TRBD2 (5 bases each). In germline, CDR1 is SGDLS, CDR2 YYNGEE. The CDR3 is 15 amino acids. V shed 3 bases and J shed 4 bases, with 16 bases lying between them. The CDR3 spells CASSALSGAGETQYF. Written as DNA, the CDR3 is TGTGCCAGCAGCGCCCTCTCCGGGGCTGGAGAGACCCAGTACTTC.

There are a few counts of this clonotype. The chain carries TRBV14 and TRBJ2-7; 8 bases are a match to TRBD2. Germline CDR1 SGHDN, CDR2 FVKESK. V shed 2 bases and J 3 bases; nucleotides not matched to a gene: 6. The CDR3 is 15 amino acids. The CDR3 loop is CASSQPAGAHYEQYF. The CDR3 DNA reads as TGTGCCAGCAGCCAACCAGCGGGGGCCCACTACGAGCAGTACTTC.

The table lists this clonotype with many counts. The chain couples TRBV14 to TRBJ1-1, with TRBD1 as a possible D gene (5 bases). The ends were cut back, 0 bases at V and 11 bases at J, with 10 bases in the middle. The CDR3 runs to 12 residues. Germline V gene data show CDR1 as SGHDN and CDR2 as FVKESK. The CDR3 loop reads CASSQDQGRAFF. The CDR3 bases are TGTGCCAGCAGCCAAGATCAGGGAAGGGCTTTCTTT.

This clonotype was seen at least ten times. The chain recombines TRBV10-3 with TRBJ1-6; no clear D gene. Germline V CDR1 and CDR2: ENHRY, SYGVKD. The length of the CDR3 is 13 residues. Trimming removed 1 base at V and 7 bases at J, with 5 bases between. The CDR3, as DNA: TGTGCCATCAGTGAGTTTGGGAATTCACCCCTCCACTTT. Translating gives CAISEFGNSPLHF.

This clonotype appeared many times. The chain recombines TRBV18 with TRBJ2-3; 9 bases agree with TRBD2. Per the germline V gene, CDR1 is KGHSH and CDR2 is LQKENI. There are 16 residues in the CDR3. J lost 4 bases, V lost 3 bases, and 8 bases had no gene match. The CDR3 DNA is TGTGCCAGCTCACCGACCCATAGCGGGGGACCAGATACGCAGTATTTT. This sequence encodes CASSPTHSGGPDTQYF.

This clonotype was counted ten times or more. The CDR3 here is CASSSPVESEQFF. CDR3 DNA sequence: TGTGCCAGCAGTTCTCCGGTTGAAAGTGAGCAGTTCTTC. The rearrangement uses TRBV12-3 or TRBV12-4 and TRBJ2-1; D not certain. This CDR3 is built from 13 residues. V was cut by 4 bases and J by 9 bases, with 13 bases left in between.

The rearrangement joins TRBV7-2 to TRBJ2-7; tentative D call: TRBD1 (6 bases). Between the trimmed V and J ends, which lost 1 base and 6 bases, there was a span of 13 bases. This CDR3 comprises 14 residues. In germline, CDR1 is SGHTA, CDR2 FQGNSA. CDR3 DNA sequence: TGTGCCAGCAGCTTAGTACGTGCACAGGGCGAGCAGTACTTC. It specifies CASSLVRAQGEQYF.

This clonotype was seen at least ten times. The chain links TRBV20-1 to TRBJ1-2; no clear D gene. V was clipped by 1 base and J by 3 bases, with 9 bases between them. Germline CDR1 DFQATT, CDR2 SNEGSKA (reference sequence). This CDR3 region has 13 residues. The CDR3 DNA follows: TGCAGTGCTAGAGTCCTAGGCGACTATGGCTACACCTTC. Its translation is CSARVLGDYGYTF.

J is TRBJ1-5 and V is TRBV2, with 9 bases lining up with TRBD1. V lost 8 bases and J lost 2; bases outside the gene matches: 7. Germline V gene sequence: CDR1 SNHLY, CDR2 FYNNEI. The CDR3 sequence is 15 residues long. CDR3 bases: TGTGCCAGCTCGGGACAGGGACTACGCAATCAGCCCCAGCATTTT. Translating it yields CASSGQGLRNQPQHF. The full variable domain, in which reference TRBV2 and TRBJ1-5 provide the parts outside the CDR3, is EPEVTQTPSHQVTQMGQEVILRCVPISNHLYFYWYRQILGQKVEFLVSFYNNEISEKSEIFDDQFSVERPDGSNFTLKIRSTKLEDSAMYFCASSGQGLRNQPQHFGDGTRLSIL.

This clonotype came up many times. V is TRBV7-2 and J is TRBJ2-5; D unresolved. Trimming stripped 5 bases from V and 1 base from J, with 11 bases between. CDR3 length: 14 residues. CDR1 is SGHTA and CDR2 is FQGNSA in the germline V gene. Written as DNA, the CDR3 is TGTGCCAGCAGCGAGAGATACCCCCAAGAGACCCAGTACTTC. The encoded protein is CASSERYPQETQYF.

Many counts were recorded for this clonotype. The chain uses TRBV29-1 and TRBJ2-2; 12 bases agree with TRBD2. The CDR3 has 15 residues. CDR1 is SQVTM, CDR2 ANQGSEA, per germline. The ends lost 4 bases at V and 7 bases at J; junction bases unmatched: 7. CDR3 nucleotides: TGCAGCGTTGCCGCACTAGCGGGGGGTGGCGGGGAGCTGTTTTTT. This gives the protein CSVAALAGGGGELFF.

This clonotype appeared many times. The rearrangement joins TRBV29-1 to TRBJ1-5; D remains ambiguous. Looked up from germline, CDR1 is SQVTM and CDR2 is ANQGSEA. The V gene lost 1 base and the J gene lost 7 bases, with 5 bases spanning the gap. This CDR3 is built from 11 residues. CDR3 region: CSVEGPQPQHF. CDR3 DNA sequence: TGCAGCGTTGAAGGACCCCAGCCCCAGCATTTT. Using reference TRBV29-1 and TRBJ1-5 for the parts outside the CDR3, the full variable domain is SAVISQKPSRDICQRGTSLTIQCQVDSQVTMMFWYRQQPGQSLTLIATANQGSEATYESGFVIDKFPISRPNLTFSTLTVSNMSPEDSSIYLCSVEGPQPQHFGDGTRLSIL.

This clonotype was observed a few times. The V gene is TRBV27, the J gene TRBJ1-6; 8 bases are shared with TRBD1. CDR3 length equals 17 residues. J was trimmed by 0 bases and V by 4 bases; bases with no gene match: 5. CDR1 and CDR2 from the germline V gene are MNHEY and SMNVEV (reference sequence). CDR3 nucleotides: TGTGCCAGCAGTTCGGACAGGGCCCCCTCCTATAATTCACCCCTCCACTTT. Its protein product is CASSSDRAPSYNSPLHF.

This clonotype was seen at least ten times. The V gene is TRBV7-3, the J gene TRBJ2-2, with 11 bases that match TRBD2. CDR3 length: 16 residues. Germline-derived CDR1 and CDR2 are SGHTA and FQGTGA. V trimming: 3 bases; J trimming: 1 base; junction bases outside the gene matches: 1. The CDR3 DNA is TGTGCCAGCAGCTTCCTAGCGGGGGGGAACACCGGGGAGCTGTTTTTT. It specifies CASSFLAGGNTGELFF.